This T cell receptor (beta chain) came from a study of OX40 agonist ivuxolimab in advanced cancers. Across the study: Patients receiving dose escalation had hepatocellular carcinoma, melanoma, renal cell or head and neck cancer. Study-level findings and limits: Among T cells, CD8+ cells averaged more expanded clones than CD4+ cells. Researchers did not establish what antigens the expanded peripheral T cells target.

As for this clone: No antigen is known for it.

The V and J ends lost 6 bases and 6 bases respectively, with 13 bases between them. This CDR3 contains 13 residues. Germline CDR1 LNHDA, CDR2 SQIVND (reference sequence). The repertoire was sequenced with immunoSEQ multiplex PCR; TCRdb's copy has only in-frame clones and lacks some. This table has roughly 80,000 clones, around nine tenths appearing once. This sample comprised CD4+ or CD8+ T cells sorted from blood, obtained in a trial of the OX40 agonist ivuxolimab. The chain uses TRBV19 and TRBJ2-3; D possibly corresponds to TRBD2 (5 bases). The TCR comes from an adult with an advanced solid tumor such as melanoma, head and neck, liver or kidney cancer. For the CDR3, the DNA is TGTGCCAGTAGCTCAAACAGAGGGGATACGCAGTATTTT. This sequence encodes CASSSNRGDTQYF.